This passage covers 31 T cell receptor beta chains from one sample sequenced in a study of response to subunit inactivated influenza vaccine. One entry per CDR3 protein results from TCRdb running MiXCR on the RT-PCR reads. The sample shows approximately 680,000 distinct CDR3 sequences, around a sixth of them seen only once. The material was PBMCs from blood, obtained 11 to 12 days after vaccination. The receptor source for this set is a man aged 45-60 years who received an inactivated influenza vaccine.

The CDR3, as DNA: TGTGCCAGCAGCTTAGGCTCGGACAGGCCCCAAGAGACCCAGTACTTC. It encodes CASSLGSDRPQETQYF. The chain couples TRBV7-2 to TRBJ2-5; 7 bases map to TRBD1. J lost 1 base, V lost 1 base, and 6 bases had no gene match. The CDR3 sequence is 16 residues long. Per germline, CDR1 SGHTA and CDR2 FQGNSA.

With respect to this clonotype: A read error may be the cause here, since a much bigger clone is one base away. The CDR3, as DNA: TGTGCCGGCAGTTTTTTCTACAATGAGCAGTTCTTC. Translating it yields CAGSFFYNEQFF. V usage is TRBV12-3 or TRBV12-4 and J usage is TRBJ2-1; the D is unclear. The CDR3 sequence is 12 residues long.

In its sample, this clonotype was seen a few times. The chain joins TRBV5-6 to TRBJ2-5; D unresolved. The CDR3 runs to 13 residues. Germline-derived CDR1 and CDR2 are SGHDT and YYEEEE. The V gene lost 0 bases and the J gene lost 5 bases, with 8 bases spanning the gap. CDR3 residues: CASSLGDRETQYF. The CDR3 region has the DNA TGTGCCAGCAGCTTGGGGGATCGGGAGACCCAGTACTTC.

This clonotype was seen only a few times. The rearrangement joins TRBV29-1 to TRBJ2-1, with TRBD2 identical over 8 bases. V gave up 6 bases and J gave up 5 bases; unmatched junction bases: 9. There are 14 residues in the CDR3. Germline CDR1 is SQVTM and CDR2 is ANQGSEA. The CDR3 sequence is CSVRRGGWDNEQFF. The DNA for the CDR3 is TGCAGCGTGCGGCGCGGGGGGTGGGACAATGAGCAGTTCTTC.

This chain links TRBV12-3 or TRBV12-4 with TRBJ2-1; perhaps TRBD1 as D (5 bases). The CDR3 is 12 amino acids. Trimming took off 6 bases at V and 10 bases at J, with 13 bases between the two ends. This CDR3 is CASSPIRTEQFF. In nucleotides, the CDR3 is TGTGCCAGCAGCCCTATTCGGACAGAGCAGTTCTTC.

This clonotype was found many times. The chain uses TRBV12-3 or TRBV12-4 and TRBJ2-1; a possible D gene is TRBD2 (7 bases). This CDR3 contains 15 residues. V was pared by 0 bases and J by 4 bases, with 10 bases between. DNA of the CDR3: TGTGCCAGCAGTTTAGCGGGGGGGCGTTACAATGAGCAGTTCTTC. Protein sequence: CASSLAGGRYNEQFF.

This clonotype was detected a few times. The chain combines TRBV7-9 with TRBJ2-5, with 8 bases identical to TRBD1. This CDR3 comprises 13 residues. V trimming: 11 bases; J trimming: 6 bases; junction bases outside the gene matches: 11. CDR1 is SEHNR, CDR2 FQNEAQ, per germline (reference sequence). This CDR3 reads CAGGLTGAKTQYF. The CDR3 DNA reads as TGTGCCGGCGGGCTGACAGGGGCGAAGACCCAGTACTTC.

The chain has TRBV10-3 and TRBJ2-1, with TRBD1 matching over 8 bases. Losses at the gene ends were 10 bases for V and 2 bases for J; bases not matched to a gene: 7. The CDR3 has 14 amino acids. Germline V lookup: CDR1 ENHRY, CDR2 SYGVKD. CDR3 nucleotide sequence: TGTGCCACCTCCGGGACAGGAACCTACAATGAGCAGTTCTTC. It specifies CATSGTGTYNEQFF.

This clonotype was counted only a few times. V and J are TRBV20-1 and TRBJ2-1, with 14 nucleotides matching TRBD2. This CDR3 region has 14 residues. J lost 9 bases, V lost 5 bases, and 6 bases had no gene match. The germline V gene encodes CDR1 DFQATT and CDR2 SNEGSKA (reference sequence). CDR3 region: CSAGTSGRDGEQFF. The CDR3 DNA reads TGCAGTGCTGGGACTAGCGGGAGAGATGGTGAGCAGTTCTTC.

This clonotype was observed a handful of times. The rearrangement links TRBV28 to TRBJ1-6; possibly TRBD1 for D (5 bases). Trimming left V 7 bases short and J 9 bases short, with 13 bases between. Germline CDR1 MDHEN, CDR2 SYDVKM. The CDR3 runs to 13 residues. In DNA, the CDR3 is TGTGCCAGCATCGACACCGGGGGTTCACCCCTCCACTTT. Translated, it gives CASIDTGGSPLHF.

This chain connects TRBV15 to TRBJ2-7, with 8 bases lining up with TRBD2. The CDR3 contains 14 residues. Trimming took 8 bases from V and 4 from J; bases not matched to a gene: 10. The germline gives CDR1 LNHNV, CDR2 YYDKDF (reference sequence). The CDR3 DNA reads as TGTGCCACCGCTCCGGCGGGAGGTAATTACGAGCAGTACTTC. Its protein is CATAPAGGNYEQYF.

The chain is built from TRBV2 and TRBJ1-1; D gene unclear. The germline V and J ends were trimmed by 7 bases and 6 bases, with 21 bases remaining between them. This CDR3 is built from 15 residues. The germline V gene has CDR1 SNHLY and CDR2 FYNNEI. CDR3 DNA: TGTGCCAGCACAGAACGGGTCGTAGTGGTCGCTGAAGCTTTCTTT. Its translation: CASTERVVVVAEAFF.

This clonotype has only a few counts. The rearrangement uses TRBV5-1 and TRBJ2-3, with TRBD1 matching 7 bases. The CDR3 is 13 amino acids. Germline V gene sequence: CDR1 SGHRS, CDR2 YFSETQ. V lost 4 bases and J lost 5; bases outside the gene matches: 4. The CDR3 protein is CASSVGTEDTQYF. For the CDR3, the DNA is TGCGCCAGCAGCGTTGGGACAGAAGATACGCAGTATTTT.

This clonotype was counted between two and nine times. The rearrangement links TRBV20-1 to TRBJ2-3; TRBD2 matches 7 bases. The ends lost 2 bases at V and 0 bases at J; junction bases unmatched: 5. This CDR3 comprises 15 residues. Germline CDR1 is DFQATT and CDR2 is SNEGSKA (reference sequence). The CDR3 region is CSARSTSESTDTQYF. The CDR3 DNA sequence: TGCAGTGCTAGAAGTACTAGCGAGAGCACAGATACGCAGTATTTT.

The chain uses TRBV10-3 and TRBJ1-1; TRBD1 might be the D (6 bases). The CDR3 is 13 residues long. The V end was cut by 2 bases, the J end by 6 bases, with 10 bases between. Germline V gene data show CDR1 as ENHRY and CDR2 as SYGVKD. The CDR3, as DNA: TGTGCCATCAGTGAGGCAGGGGCCGCTGAAGCTTTCTTT. This translates into CAISEAGAAEAFF.

This clonotype showed up just a few times. This chain connects TRBV12-3 or TRBV12-4 to TRBJ2-1; D unresolved. Trimming took 3 bases from V and 11 from J, leaving 11 bases between them. The CDR3 is made up of 12 amino acids. The CDR3, as DNA: TGTGCCAGCAGTTTCTTGGGCGGTAAGCAGTTCTTC. Its translation: CASSFLGGKQFF.

The chain couples TRBV5-1 to TRBJ2-3; maybe TRBD2 (6 bases). CDR1 is SGHRS, CDR2 YFSETQ, per germline. V lost 3 bases and J 0 bases, leaving 11 bases between the germline ends. CDR3 length equals 15 residues. CDR3 sequence reads: CASSSGTGSTDTQYF. The CDR3, as DNA: TGCGCCAGCAGCTCCGGGACTGGCAGCACAGATACGCAGTATTTT.

J is TRBJ2-5 and V is TRBV12-3 or TRBV12-4, with 7 bases fitting TRBD1. The length of the CDR3 is 14 residues. Trimming took 6 bases from V and 2 from J; bases not matched to a gene: 6. The CDR3 reads CASRPGGGQETQYF. CDR3 sequence (DNA): TGTGCCAGCAGGCCAGGGGGTGGGCAAGAGACCCAGTACTTC.

The chain carries TRBV20-1 and TRBJ2-3, with D possibly being TRBD1 (5 bases). V was shortened by 3 bases and J by 4 bases, with 14 bases between the two germline ends. CDR3 length: 14 amino acids. Germline-derived CDR1 and CDR2 are DFQATT and SNEGSKA (reference sequence). The CDR3 protein is CSASVQGLSDTQYF. DNA of the CDR3: TGCAGTGCTAGTGTGCAGGGTTTATCAGATACGCAGTATTTT.

This clonotype has a handful of counts. The V gene is TRBV7-2, the J gene TRBJ2-1, with D tentatively TRBD1 (6 bases). Germline assignment: CDR1 SGHTA and CDR2 FQGNSA. Trimming cost V 7 bases and J 8 bases, with 12 bases left between them. The length of the CDR3 is 12 residues. As DNA, the CDR3 is TGTGCCAGCACAAAGGGGGTCTATGAGCAGTTCTTC. It yields the protein CASTKGVYEQFF.

This clonotype has just one count. The J gene is TRBJ2-5, the V gene TRBV2; the D gene is possibly TRBD1 (6 bases). Per the germline V gene, CDR1 is SNHLY and CDR2 is FYNNEI. CDR3 length: 15 amino acids. The germline V and J ends were trimmed by 5 bases and 5 bases, with 18 bases remaining between them. For the CDR3, the DNA is TGTGCCAGCAGTCCTCCCCCCAGGGGCGGGGAGACCCAGTACTTC. This encodes CASSPPPRGGETQYF.

This sequence joins TRBV29-1 and TRBJ2-5, with TRBD2 identical over 9 bases. J lost 5 bases, V lost 0 bases, and 1 base had no gene match. The CDR3 has 13 residues. CDR1 is SQVTM and CDR2 is ANQGSEA in the germline V gene. The CDR3 coding sequence is TGCAGCGTTGAAGAACTAGCGGGTGAGACCCAGTACTTC. It specifies CSVEELAGETQYF.

The chain has TRBV5-5 and TRBJ2-1; possible D gene TRBD2, 7 bases. Trimming cost V 3 bases and J 8 bases, with 18 bases left between them. From germline, CDR1 is SGHKS and CDR2 YYEKEE (reference sequence). The CDR3 sequence is 15 residues long. CDR3 sequence (DNA): TGTGCCAGCAGCTGGGGACACCGAACTAGCGATGAGCAGTTCTTC. Protein product: CASSWGHRTSDEQFF.

In DNA form, the CDR3 reads TGTGCCAGCAGTTACTCACCACGGACAGGCCCGCTAAACAATGAGCAGTTCTTC. Amino acid sequence: CASSYSPRTGPLNNEQFF. V gene TRBV6-2 or TRBV6-3 combines with J gene TRBJ2-1, with 7 bases matching TRBD1. Germline values: CDR1 MNHEY, CDR2 SVGEGT. This CDR3 spans 18 amino acids. Germline trimming cut 0 bases from V and 5 bases from J; bases unmatched to any gene: 13.

This clonotype was picked up a small number of times. V is TRBV29-1 and J is TRBJ2-3, with D possibly being TRBD2 (7 bases). Germline V lookup: CDR1 SQVTM, CDR2 ANQGSEA. This CDR3 is 14 amino acids long. The ends were cut back, 5 bases at V and 3 bases at J, with 15 bases in the middle. The DNA of the CDR3 is TGCAGCGTTTCGGGGGGCAGGGGAACAGATACGCAGTATTTT. This gives the protein CSVSGGRGTDTQYF.

The chain joins TRBV20-1 to TRBJ2-1; no definite D call. Germline CDR1 DFQATT, CDR2 SNEGSKA (reference sequence). The germline V and J ends were trimmed by 7 bases and 4 bases, with 8 bases remaining between them. The CDR3 contains 11 residues. The CDR3 spells CSEGFYNEQFF. CDR3 in DNA: TGCAGTGAAGGATTTTACAATGAGCAGTTCTTC.

This clonotype was recorded a few times. The chain combines TRBV25-1 with TRBJ2-2; 8 positions agree with TRBD1. Germline V CDR1 and CDR2: MGHDK, SYGVNS. V shed 6 bases and J 2 bases; nucleotides not matched to a gene: 5. This CDR3 contains 15 residues. CDR3 residues: CASSDRGRNTGELFF. The CDR3, as DNA: TGTGCCAGCAGCGACAGGGGCCGTAACACCGGGGAGCTGTTTTTT.

The sample holds many counts of this clonotype. This chain connects TRBV7-2 to TRBJ2-1; 7 bases match TRBD1. The CDR3 is made up of 15 amino acids. From germline, CDR1 is SGHTA and CDR2 FQGNSA. V was pared by 5 bases and J by 0 bases, with 4 bases of the junction left unmatched. The CDR3 nucleotides read TGTGCCAGCAGCACAAACAGGGGCTCCTACAATGAGCAGTTCTTC. This gives the protein CASSTNRGSYNEQFF.

The table lists this clonotype with a few counts. The rearrangement uses TRBV29-1 and TRBJ2-3; 9 bases line up with TRBD2. From germline, CDR1 is SQVTM and CDR2 ANQGSEA. The CDR3 spans 12 residues. The CDR3 spells CLAGGPTDTQYF. CDR3 sequence (DNA): TGCCTGGCGGGAGGGCCCACAGATACGCAGTATTTT.

The chain couples TRBV28 to TRBJ1-2, with a possible D match to TRBD1 (6 bases). Germline CDR1 is MDHEN and CDR2 is SYDVKM. The CDR3 is 15 amino acids. The V end lost 2 bases, the J end lost 1 base, and 11 bases lay between the germline ends. In DNA, the CDR3 is TGTGCCAGCAGTTTAGGGGGACAACGTAACTATGGCTACACCTTC. Protein product: CASSLGGQRNYGYTF.

This clonotype was recorded a few times. The junction departs from the called germline gene at one end, perhaps through a read error. V gene TRBV6-2 or TRBV6-3 combines with J gene TRBJ2-7, with D perhaps matching TRBD2 (7 bases). The CDR3 extends over 14 amino acids. Germline CDR1 MNHEY, CDR2 SVGEGT. The CDR3 bases are TGTGCCAGCACCGGAAGGGGGGGCTCCAACGAGCAGTACTTC. Translating gives CASTGRGGSNEQYF.